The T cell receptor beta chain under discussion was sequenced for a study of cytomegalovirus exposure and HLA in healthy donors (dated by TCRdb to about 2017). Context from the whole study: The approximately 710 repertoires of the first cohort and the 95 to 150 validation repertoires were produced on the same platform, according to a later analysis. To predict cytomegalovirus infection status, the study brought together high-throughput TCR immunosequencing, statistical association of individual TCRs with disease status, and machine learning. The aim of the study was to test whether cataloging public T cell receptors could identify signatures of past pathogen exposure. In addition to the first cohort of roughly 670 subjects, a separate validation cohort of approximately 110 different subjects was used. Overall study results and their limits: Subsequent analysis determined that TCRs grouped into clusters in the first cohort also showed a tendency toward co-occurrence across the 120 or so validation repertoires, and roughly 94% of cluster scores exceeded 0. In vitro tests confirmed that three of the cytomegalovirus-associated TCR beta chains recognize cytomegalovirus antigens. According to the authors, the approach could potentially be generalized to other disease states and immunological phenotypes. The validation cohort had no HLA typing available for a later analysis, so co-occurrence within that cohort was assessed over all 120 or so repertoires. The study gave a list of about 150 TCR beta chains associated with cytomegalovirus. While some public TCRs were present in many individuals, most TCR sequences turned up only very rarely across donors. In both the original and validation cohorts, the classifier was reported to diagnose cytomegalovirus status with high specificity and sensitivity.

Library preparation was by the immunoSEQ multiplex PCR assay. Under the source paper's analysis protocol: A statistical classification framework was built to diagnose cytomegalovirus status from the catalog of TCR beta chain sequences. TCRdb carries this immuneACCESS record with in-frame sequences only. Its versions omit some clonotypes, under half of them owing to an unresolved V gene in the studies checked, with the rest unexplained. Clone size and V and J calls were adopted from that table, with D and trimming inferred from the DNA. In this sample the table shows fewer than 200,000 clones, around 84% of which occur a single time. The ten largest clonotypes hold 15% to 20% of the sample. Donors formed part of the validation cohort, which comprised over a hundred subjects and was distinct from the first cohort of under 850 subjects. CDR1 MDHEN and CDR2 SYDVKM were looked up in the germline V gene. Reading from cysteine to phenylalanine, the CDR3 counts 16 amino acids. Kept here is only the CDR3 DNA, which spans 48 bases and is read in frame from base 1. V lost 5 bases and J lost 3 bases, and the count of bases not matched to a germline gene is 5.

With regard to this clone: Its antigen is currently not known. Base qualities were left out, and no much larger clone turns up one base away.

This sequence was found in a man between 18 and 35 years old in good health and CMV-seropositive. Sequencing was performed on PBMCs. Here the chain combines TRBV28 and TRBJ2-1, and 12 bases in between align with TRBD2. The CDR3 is CASSPPGLAGYNEQFF. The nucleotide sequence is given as TGTGCCAGCAGTCCGCCGGGACTAGCGGGCTACAATGAGCAGTTCTTC.